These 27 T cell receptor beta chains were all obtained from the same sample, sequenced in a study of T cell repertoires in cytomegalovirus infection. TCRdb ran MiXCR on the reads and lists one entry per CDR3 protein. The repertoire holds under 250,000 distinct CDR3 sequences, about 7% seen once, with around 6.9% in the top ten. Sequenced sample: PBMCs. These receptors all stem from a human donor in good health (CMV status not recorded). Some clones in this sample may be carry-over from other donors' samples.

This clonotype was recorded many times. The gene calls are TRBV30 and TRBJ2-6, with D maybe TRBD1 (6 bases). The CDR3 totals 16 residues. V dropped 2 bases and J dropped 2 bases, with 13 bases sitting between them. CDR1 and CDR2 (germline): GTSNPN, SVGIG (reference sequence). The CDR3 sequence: CAWSISGAPGANVLTF. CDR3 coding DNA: TGTGCCTGGAGTATCTCAGGGGCTCCTGGGGCCAACGTCCTGACTTTC.

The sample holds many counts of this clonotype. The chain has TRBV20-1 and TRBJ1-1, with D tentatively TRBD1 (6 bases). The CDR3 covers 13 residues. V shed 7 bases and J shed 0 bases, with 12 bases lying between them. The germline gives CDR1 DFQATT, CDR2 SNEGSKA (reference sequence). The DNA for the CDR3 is TGCAGTGGTAACAGGGATTTGAACACTGAAGCTTTCTTT. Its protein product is CSGNRDLNTEAFF.

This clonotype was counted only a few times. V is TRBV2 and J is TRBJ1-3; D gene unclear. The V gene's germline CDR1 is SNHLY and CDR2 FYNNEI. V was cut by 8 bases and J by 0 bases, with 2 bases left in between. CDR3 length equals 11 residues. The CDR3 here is CASHSGNTIYF. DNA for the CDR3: TGTGCCAGCCACTCTGGAAACACCATATATTTT.

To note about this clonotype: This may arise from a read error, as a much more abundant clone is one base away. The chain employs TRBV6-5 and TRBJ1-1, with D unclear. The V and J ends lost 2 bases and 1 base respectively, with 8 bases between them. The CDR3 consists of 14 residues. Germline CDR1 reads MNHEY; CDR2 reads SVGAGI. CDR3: CASSYTGRNTEAFF. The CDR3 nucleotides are TGTGCCAGCAGTTACACGGGGAGGAACACTGAAGCTTTCTTT.

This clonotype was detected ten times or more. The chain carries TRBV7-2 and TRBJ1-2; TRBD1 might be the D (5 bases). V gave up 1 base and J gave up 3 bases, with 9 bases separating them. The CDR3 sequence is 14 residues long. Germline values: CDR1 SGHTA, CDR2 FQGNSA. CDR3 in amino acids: CASSLGGDHYGYTF. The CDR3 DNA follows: TGTGCCAGCAGCTTAGGGGGGGATCACTATGGCTACACCTTC.

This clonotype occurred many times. The CDR3 DNA reads as TGTGCCAGCAGTTTCTCGGGAGCTGGAAACACCATATATTTT. Translation: CASSFSGAGNTIYF. The chain links TRBV28 to TRBJ1-3, with D unclear. Deletions cut 3 bases from V and 2 bases from J, with 8 bases between. The CDR3 sequence is 14 residues long. CDR1 MDHEN and CDR2 SYDVKM come from the germline V gene. The entire variable domain, with the rest obtained from reference TRBV28 and TRBJ1-3, is as follows: DVKVTQSSRYLVKRTGEKVFLECVQDMDHENMFWYRQDPGLGLRLIYFSYDVKMKEKGDIPEGYSVSREKKERFSLILESASTNQTSMYLCASSFSGAGNTIYFGEGSWLTVV.

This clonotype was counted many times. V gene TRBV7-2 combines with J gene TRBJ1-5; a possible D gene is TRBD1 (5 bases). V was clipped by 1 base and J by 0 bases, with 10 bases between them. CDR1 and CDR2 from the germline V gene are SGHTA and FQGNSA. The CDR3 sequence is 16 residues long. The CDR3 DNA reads TGTGCCAGCAGCTTAGGGGGGTCACTTAGCAATCAGCCCCAGCATTTT. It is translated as CASSLGGSLSNQPQHF.

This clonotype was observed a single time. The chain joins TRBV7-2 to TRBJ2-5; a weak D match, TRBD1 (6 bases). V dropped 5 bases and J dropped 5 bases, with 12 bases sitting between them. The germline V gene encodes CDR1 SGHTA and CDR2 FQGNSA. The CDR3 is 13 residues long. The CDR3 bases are TGTGCCAGCAGCGCCGGGACACGGGAGACCCAGTACTTC. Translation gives CASSAGTRETQYF. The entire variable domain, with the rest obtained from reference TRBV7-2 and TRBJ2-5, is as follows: GAGVSQSPSNKVTEKGKDVELRCDPISGHTALYWYRQSLGQGLEFLIYFQGNSAPDKSGLPSDRFSAERTGGSVSTLTIQRTQQEDSAVYLCASSAGTRETQYFGPGTRLLVL.

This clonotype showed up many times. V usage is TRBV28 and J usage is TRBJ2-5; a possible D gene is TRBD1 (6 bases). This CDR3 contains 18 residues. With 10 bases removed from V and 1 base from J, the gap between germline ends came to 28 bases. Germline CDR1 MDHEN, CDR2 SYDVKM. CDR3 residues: CATSARTVTPSGQETQYF. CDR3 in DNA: TGTGCCACCTCTGCCCGGACAGTTACTCCATCGGGCCAAGAGACCCAGTACTTC.

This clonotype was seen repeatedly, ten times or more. The CDR3, as DNA: TGCAGCGTTGAAGGACAGCTTGGGGGCTACACCTTC. It translates to CSVEGQLGGYTF. The rearrangement joins TRBV29-1 to TRBJ1-2; D possibly corresponds to TRBD1 (5 bases). Deletions cut 1 base from V and 8 bases from J, with 11 bases between. The CDR3 has 12 amino acids. Germline CDR1 reads SQVTM; CDR2 reads ANQGSEA.

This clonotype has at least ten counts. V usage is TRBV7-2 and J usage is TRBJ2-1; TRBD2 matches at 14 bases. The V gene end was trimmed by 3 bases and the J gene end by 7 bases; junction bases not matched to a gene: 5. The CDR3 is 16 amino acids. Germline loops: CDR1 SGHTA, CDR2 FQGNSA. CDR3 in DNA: TGTGCCAGCAGCTTTCAGACTAGCGGGGGGGCGAATGAGCAGTTCTTC. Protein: CASSFQTSGGANEQFF.

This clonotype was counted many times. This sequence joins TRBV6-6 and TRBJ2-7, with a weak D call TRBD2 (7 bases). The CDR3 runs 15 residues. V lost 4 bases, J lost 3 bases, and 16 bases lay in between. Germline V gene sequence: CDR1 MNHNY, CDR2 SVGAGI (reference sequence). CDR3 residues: CASSWGGTPNYEQYF. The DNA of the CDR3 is TGTGCCAGCAGTTGGGGAGGGACACCGAACTACGAGCAGTACTTC.

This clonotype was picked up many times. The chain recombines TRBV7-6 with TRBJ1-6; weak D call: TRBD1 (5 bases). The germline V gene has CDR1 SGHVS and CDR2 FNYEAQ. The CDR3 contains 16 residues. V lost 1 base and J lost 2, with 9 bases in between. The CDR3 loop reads CASSLEGRTYNSPLHF. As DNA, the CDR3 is TGTGCCAGCAGCTTAGAGGGACGGACCTATAATTCACCCCTCCACTTT.

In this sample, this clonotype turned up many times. The CDR3 nucleotides read TGTGCCAGCAGTTTATGGGGACAGGGTAAAGGCTACACCTTC. Protein sequence: CASSLWGQGKGYTF. The chain links TRBV28 to TRBJ1-2; 9 nucleotides agree with TRBD1. After removal of 0 bases from V and 8 bases from J, the junction contained 4 bases not matched to a gene. The CDR3 totals 14 residues. Germline CDR1 and CDR2: MDHEN and SYDVKM.

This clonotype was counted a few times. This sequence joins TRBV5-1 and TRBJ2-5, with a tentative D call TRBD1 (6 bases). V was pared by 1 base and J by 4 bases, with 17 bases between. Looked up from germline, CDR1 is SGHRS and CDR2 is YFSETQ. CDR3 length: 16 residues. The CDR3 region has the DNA TGCGCCAGCAGCTTGAGGGGGACCAATGGGGGAGAGACCCAGTACTTC. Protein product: CASSLRGTNGGETQYF. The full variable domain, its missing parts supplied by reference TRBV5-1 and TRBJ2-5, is KAGVTQTPRYLIKTRGQQVTLSCSPISGHRSVSWYQQTPGQGLQFLFEYFSETQRNKGNFPGRFSGRQFSNSRSEMNVSTLELGDSALYLCASSLRGTNGGETQYFGPGTRLLVL.

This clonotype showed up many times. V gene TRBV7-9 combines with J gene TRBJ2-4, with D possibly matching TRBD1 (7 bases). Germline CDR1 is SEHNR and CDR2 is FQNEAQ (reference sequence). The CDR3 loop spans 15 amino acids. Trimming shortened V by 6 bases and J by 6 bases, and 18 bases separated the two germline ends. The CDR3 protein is CASSPPQGGGNIQYF. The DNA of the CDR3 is TGTGCCAGCAGTCCACCCCAGGGGGGAGGAAACATTCAGTACTTC.

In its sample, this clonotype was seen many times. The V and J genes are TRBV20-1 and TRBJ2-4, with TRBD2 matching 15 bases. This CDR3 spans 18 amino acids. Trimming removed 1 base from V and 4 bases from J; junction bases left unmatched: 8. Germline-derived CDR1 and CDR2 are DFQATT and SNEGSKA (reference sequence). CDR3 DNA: TGCAGTGCTAGAGGAGATCCCGGGACTAGCGGGAGGAAAAACATTCAGTACTTC. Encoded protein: CSARGDPGTSGRKNIQYF.

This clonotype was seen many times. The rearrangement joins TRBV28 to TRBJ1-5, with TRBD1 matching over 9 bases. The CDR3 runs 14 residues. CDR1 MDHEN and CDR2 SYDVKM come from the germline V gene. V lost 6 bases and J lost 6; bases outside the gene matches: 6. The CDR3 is CASRLQGASQPQHF. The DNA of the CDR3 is TGTGCCAGCAGGCTACAGGGGGCTAGTCAGCCCCAGCATTTT.

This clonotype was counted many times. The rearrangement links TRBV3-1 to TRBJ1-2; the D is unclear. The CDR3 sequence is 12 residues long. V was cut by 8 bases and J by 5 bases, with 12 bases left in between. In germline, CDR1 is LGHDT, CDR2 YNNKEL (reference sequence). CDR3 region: CASADGLYGYTF. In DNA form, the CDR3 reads TGTGCCAGCGCCGACGGCCTGTATGGCTACACCTTC.

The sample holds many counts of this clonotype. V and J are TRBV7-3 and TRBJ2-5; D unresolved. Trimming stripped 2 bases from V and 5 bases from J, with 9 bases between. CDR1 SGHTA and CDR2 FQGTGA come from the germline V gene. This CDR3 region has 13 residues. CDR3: CASSLGSRETQYF. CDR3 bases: TGTGCCAGCAGCTTAGGCAGCAGGGAGACCCAGTACTTC. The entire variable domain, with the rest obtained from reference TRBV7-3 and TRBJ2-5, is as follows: GAGVSQTPSNKVTEKGKYVELRCDPISGHTALYWYRQSLGQGPEFLIYFQGTGAADDSGLPNDRFFAVRPEGSVSTLKIQRTERGDSAVYLCASSLGSRETQYFGPGTRLLVL.

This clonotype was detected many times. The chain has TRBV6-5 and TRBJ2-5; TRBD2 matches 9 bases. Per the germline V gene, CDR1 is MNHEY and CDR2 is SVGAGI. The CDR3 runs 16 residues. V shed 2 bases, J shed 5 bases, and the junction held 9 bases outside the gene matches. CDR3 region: CASSYRKRGVWETQYF. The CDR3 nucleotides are TGTGCCAGCAGTTACAGGAAGCGGGGGGTCTGGGAGACCCAGTACTTC.

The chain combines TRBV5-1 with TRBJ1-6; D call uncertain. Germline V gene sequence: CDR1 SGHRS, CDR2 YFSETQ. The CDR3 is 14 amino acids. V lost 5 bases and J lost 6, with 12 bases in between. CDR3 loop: CASSQPGFNSPLHF. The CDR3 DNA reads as TGCGCCAGCAGTCAACCGGGATTTAATTCACCCCTCCACTTT.

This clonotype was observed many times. DNA for the CDR3: TGTGCCAGCAGCCCTCCAGGGACGGCCACTGAAGCTTTCTTT. It codes for CASSPPGTATEAFF. The chain couples TRBV5-6 to TRBJ1-1; the D gene is possibly TRBD1 (5 bases). The CDR3 loop spans 14 amino acids. V was shortened by 4 bases and J by 4 bases, with 14 bases between the two germline ends. Germline lookup yields CDR1 SGHDT and CDR2 YYEEEE. The variable domain in full, with the rest retrieved from reference TRBV5-6 and TRBJ1-1, is DAGVTQSPTHLIKTRGQQVTLRCSPKSGHDTVSWYQQALGQGPQFIFQYYEEEERQRGNFPDRFSGHQFPNYSSELNVNALLLGDSALYLCASSPPGTATEAFFGQGTRLTVV.

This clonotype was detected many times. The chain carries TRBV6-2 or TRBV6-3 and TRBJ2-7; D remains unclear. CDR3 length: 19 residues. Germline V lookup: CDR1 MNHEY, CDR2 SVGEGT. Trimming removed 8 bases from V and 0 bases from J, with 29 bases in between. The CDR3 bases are TGTGCCAGCGCGGTCAGTTGGGTTCGGGTGACAACAAGCTCCTACGAGCAGTACTTC. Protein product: CASAVSWVRVTTSSYEQYF.

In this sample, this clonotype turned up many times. The CDR3 DNA is TGTGCCAGCAGTTACTCCTTTCAGGGGGTTCGATCCTACGAGCAGTACTTC. It is translated as CASSYSFQGVRSYEQYF. The rearrangement joins TRBV6-6 to TRBJ2-7, with 7 positions matching TRBD1. V lost 0 bases, J lost 1 base, and 9 bases stayed unmatched. The CDR3 runs 17 residues. Germline V CDR1 and CDR2: MNHNY, SVGAGI (reference sequence).

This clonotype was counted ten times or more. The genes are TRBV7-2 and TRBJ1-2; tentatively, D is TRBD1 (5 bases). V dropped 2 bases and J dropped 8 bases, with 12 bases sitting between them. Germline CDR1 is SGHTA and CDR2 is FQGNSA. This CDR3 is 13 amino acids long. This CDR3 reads CASSLTSGDGYTF. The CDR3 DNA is TGTGCCAGCAGCTTAACTTCCGGGGACGGCTACACCTTC.

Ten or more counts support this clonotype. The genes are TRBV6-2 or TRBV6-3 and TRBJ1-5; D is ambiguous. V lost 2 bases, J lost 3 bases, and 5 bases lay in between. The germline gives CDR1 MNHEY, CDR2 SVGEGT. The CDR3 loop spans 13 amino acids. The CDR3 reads CASSYPSNQPQHF. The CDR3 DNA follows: TGTGCCAGCAGTTACCCTTCCAATCAGCCCCAGCATTTT.